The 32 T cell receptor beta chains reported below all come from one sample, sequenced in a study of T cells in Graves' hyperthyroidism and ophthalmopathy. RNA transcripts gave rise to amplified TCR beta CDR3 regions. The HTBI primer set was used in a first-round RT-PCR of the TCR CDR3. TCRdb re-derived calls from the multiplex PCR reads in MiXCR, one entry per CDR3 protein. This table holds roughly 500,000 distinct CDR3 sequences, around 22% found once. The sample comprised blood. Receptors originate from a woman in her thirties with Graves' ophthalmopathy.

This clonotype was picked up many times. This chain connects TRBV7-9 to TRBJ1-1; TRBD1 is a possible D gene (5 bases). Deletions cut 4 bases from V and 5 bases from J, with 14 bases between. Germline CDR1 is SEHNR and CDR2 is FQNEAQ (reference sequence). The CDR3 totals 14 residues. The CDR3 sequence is CASSYQGEGTEAFF. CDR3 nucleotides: TGTGCCAGCAGCTATCAGGGCGAAGGAACTGAAGCTTTCTTT.

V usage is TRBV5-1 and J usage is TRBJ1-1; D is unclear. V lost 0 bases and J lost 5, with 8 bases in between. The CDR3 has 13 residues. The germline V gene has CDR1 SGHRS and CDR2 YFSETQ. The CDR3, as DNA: TGCGCCAGCAGCTTGGACGCTCGGACTGAAGCTTTCTTT. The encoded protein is CASSLDARTEAFF.

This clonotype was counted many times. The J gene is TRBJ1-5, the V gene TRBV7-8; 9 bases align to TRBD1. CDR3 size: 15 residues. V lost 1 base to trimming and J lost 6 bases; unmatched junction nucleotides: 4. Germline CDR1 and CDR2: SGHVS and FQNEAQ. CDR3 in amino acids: CASSLETGGGQPQHF. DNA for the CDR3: TGTGCCAGCAGCTTAGAAACAGGGGGCGGTCAGCCCCAGCATTTT.

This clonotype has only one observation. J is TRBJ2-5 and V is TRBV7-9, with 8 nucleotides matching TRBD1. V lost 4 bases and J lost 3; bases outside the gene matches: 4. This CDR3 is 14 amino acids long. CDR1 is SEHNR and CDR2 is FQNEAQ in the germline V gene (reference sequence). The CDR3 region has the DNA TGTGCCAGCAGCTCACAGGGGGGTGAAGAGACCCAGTACTTC. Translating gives CASSSQGGEETQYF.

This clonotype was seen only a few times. The DNA of the CDR3 is TGTGCCAGCAGTCTCCAGGCTCCCTATGGCTACACCTTC. Translating it yields CASSLQAPYGYTF. The rearrangement links TRBV12-3 or TRBV12-4 to TRBJ1-2; D gene ambiguous. V lost 5 bases, J lost 4 bases, and 11 bases lay in between. The CDR3 covers 13 residues.

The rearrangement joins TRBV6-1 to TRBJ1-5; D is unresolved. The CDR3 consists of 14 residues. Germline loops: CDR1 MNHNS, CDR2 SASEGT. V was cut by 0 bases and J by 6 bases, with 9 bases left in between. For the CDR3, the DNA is TGTGCCAGCAGTGAAGCGGCTGATATTCAGCCCCAGCATTTT. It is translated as CASSEAADIQPQHF.

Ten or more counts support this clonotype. This CDR3 reads CASSQVIRRGLISGYTEAFF. The CDR3 DNA reads TGCGCCAGCAGCCAAGTTATCCGCAGGGGGCTGATCTCCGGTTACACTGAAGCTTTCTTT. V gene TRBV4-1 combines with J gene TRBJ1-1; 8 bases map to TRBD1. This CDR3 is built from 20 residues. J lost 3 bases, V lost 1 base, and 19 bases had no gene match. Germline assignment: CDR1 MGHRA and CDR2 YSYEKL.

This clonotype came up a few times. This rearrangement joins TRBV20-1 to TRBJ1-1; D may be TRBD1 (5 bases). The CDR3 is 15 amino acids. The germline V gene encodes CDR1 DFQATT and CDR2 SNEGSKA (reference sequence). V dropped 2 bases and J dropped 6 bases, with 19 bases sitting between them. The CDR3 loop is CSARYQRGVVSEAFF. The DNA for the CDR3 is TGCAGTGCTAGATATCAAAGGGGCGTGGTGTCTGAAGCTTTCTTT.

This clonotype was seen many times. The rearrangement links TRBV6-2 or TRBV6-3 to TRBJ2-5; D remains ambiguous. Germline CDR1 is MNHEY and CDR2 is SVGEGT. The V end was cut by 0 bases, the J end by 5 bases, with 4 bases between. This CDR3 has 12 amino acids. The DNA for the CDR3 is TGTGCCAGCAGTTACTCGCTTGAGACCCAGTACTTC. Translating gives CASSYSLETQYF.

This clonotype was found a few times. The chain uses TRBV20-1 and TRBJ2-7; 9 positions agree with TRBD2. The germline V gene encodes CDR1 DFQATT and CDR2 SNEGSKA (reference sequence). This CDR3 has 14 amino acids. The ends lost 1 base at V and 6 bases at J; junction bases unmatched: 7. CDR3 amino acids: CSARGASGIGEQYF. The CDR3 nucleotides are TGCAGTGCTAGAGGGGCTAGCGGGATAGGCGAGCAGTACTTC.

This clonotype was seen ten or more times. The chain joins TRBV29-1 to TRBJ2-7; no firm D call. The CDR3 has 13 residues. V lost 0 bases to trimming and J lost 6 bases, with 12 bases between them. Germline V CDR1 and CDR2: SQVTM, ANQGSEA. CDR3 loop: CSVEDLLTPEQYF. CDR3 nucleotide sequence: TGCAGCGTTGAAGACCTTTTAACTCCCGAGCAGTACTTC.

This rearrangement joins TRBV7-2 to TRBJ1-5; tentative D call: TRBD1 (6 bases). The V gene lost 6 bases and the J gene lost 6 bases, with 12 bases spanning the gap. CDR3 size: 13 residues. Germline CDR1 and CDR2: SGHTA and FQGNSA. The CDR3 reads CASRRATGQPQHF. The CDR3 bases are TGTGCCAGCAGGAGAGCGACAGGTCAGCCCCAGCATTTT.

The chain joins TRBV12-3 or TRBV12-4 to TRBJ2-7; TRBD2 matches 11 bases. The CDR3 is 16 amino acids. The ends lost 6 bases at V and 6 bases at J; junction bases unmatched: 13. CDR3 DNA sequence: TGTGCCAGCAGACGGTCCACTAGCGGGAGACGTCTCGAGCAGTACTTC. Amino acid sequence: CASRRSTSGRRLEQYF.

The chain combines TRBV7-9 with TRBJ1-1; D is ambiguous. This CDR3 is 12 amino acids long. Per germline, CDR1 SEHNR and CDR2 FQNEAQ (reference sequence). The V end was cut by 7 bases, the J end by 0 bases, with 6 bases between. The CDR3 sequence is CASIEVNTEAFF. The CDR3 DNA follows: TGTGCCAGCATTGAGGTGAACACTGAAGCTTTCTTT. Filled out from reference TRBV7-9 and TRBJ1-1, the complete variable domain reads DTGVSQNPRHKITKRGQNVTFRCDPISEHNRLYWYRQTLGQGPEFLTYFQNEAQLEKSRLLSDRFSAERPKGSFSTLEIQRTEQGDSAMYLCASIEVNTEAFFGQGTRLTVV.

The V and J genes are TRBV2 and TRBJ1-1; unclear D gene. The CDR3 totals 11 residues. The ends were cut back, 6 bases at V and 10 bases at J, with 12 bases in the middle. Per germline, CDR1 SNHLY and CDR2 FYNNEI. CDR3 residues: CASRGREGAFF. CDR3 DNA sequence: TGTGCCAGCAGAGGAAGAGAGGGAGCTTTCTTT.

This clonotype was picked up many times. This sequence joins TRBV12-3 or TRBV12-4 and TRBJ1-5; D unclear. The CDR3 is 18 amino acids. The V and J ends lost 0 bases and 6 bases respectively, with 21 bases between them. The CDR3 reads CASSLAAGPGAIPQPQHF. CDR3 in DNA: TGTGCCAGCAGTTTAGCGGCAGGTCCGGGCGCAATACCTCAGCCCCAGCATTTT.

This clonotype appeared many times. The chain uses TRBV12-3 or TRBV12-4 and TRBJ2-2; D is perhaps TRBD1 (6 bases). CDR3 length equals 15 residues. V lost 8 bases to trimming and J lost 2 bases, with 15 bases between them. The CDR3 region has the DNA TGTGCCAGCGGCAGGGGCTCCCTAAACACCGGGGAGCTGTTTTTT. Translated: CASGRGSLNTGELFF.

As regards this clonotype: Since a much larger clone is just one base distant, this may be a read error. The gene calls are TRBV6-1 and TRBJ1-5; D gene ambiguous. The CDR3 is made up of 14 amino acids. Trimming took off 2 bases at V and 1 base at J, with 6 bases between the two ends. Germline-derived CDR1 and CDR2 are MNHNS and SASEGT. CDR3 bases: TGTGCCAGCAGTGAATGGGGAAGCAATCAGCCCCAGCATTTT. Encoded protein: CASSEWGSNQPQHF.

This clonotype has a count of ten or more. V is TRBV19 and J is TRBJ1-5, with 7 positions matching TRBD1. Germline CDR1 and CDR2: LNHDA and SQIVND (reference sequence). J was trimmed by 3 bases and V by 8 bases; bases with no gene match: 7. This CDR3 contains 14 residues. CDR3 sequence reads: CASPNRGFNQPQHF. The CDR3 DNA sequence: TGTGCCAGTCCGAACAGGGGATTCAATCAGCCCCAGCATTTT.

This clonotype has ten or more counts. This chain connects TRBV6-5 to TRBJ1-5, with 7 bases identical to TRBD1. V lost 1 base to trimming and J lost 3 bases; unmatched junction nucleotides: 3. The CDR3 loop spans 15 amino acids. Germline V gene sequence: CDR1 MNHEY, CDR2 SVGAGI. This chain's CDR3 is CASSYLGQLNQPQHF. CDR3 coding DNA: TGTGCCAGCAGTTACTTGGGACAGCTCAATCAGCCCCAGCATTTT.

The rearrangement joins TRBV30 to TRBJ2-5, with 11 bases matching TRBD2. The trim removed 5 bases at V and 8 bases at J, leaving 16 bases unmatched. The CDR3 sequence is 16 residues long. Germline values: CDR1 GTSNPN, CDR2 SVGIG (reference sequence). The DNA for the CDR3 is TGTGCCTGGCGCAAAAGCTTTAGCGGGAGGGCCGCTACCCAGTACTTC. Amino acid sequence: CAWRKSFSGRAATQYF.

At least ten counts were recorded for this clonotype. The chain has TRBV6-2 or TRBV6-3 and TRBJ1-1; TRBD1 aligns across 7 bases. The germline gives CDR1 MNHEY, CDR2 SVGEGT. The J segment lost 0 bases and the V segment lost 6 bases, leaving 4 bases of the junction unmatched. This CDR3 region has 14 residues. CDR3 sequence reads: CASRWGQMNTEAFF. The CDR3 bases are TGTGCCAGCAGATGGGGACAGATGAACACTGAAGCTTTCTTT.

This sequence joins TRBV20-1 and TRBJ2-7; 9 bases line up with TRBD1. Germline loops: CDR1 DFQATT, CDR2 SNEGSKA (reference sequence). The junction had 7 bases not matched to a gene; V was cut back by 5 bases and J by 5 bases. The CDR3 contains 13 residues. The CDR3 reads CSAPGQGIDEQYF. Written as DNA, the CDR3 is TGCAGTGCTCCGGGACAGGGAATAGACGAGCAGTACTTC.

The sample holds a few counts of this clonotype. The CDR3 DNA follows: TGTGCCAGCAGTTCTGAACCAGGGAGCAATCAGCCCCAGCATTTT. Its protein product is CASSSEPGSNQPQHF. The V call is TRBV5-5, the J call TRBJ1-5; TRBD1 might be the D (5 bases). The CDR3 is made up of 15 amino acids. The germline CDR1 and CDR2 sequences are SGHKS and YYEKEE (reference sequence). Deletions cut 5 bases from V and 1 base from J, with 13 bases between. Full variable domain (missing parts from reference TRBV5-5 and TRBJ1-5): DAGVTQSPTHLIKTRGQQVTLRCSPISGHKSVSWYQQVLGQGPQFIFQYYEKEERGRGNFPDRFSARQFPNYSSELNVNALLLGDSALYLCASSSEPGSNQPQHFGDGTRLSIL.

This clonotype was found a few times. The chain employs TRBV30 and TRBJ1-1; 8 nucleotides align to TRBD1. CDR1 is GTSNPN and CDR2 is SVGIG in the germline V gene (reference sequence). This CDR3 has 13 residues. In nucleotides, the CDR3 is TGTGCTACAACCGGACAGGGTGGAACTGAAGCTTTCTTT. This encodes CATTGQGGTEAFF.

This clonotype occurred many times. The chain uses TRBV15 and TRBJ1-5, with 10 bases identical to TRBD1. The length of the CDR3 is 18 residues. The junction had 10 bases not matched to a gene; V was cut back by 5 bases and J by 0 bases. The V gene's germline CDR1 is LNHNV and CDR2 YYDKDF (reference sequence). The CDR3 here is CATSGGTGEPYSNQPQHF. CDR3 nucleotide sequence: TGTGCCACCAGCGGCGGGACAGGGGAGCCTTATAGCAATCAGCCCCAGCATTTT.

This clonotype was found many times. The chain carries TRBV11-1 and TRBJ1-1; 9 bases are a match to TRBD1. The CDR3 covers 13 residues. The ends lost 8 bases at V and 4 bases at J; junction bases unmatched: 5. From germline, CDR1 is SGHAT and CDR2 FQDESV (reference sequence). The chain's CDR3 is CASGQTGGTEAFF. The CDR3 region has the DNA TGTGCCAGCGGGCAGACAGGGGGCACTGAAGCTTTCTTT.

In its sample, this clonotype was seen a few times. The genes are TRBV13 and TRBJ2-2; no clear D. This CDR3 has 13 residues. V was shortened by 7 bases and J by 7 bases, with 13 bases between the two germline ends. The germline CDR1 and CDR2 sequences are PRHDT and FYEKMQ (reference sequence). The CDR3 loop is CASTRWGVGELFF. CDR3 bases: TGTGCCAGCACCCGGTGGGGTGTCGGGGAGCTGTTTTTT.

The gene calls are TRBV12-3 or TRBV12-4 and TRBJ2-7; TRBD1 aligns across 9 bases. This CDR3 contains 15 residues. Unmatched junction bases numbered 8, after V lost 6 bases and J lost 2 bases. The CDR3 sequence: CASSQTGGSTYEQYF. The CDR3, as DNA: TGTGCCAGCAGCCAAACAGGGGGCAGCACCTACGAGCAGTACTTC.

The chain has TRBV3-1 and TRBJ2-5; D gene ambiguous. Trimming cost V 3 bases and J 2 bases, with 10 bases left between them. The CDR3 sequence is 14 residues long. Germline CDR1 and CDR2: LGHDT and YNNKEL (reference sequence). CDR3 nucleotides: TGTGCCAGCAGCCAGGTTACAGAGCAAGAGACCCAGTACTTC. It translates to CASSQVTEQETQYF.

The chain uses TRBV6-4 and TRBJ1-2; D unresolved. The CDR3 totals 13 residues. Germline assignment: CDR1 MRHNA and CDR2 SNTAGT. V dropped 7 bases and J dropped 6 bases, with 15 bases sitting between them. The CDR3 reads CASTPGPENGYTF. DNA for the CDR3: TGTGCCAGCACTCCAGGTCCGGAGAATGGCTACACCTTC.

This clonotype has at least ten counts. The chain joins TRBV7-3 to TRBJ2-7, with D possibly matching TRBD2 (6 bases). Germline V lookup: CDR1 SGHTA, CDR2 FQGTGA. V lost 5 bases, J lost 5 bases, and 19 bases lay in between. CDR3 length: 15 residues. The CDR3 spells CASSENPTGVHEQYF. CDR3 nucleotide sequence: TGTGCCAGCAGCGAAAACCCTACGGGGGTCCACGAGCAGTACTTC.